This TCR beta chain originates from a study of blood T cell repertoires in COVID-19. Across the whole study: Samples taken during acute and convalescent COVID-19 were collected in the United States, Italy and Spain. Sources were T cells, B-cell-depleted T cells, or PBMCs; the material itself was cDNA or gDNA.

Germline V CDR1 and CDR2: MGHRA, YSYEKL. Trimming shortened V by 5 bases and J by 2 bases, and 10 bases separated the two germline ends. This CDR3 is 13 amino acids long. Original processing methods: Amplification of reference gene primers provided the estimated nucleated cell counts. TCRdb keeps only in-frame clones here, not all; method: immunoSEQ multiplex PCR. That table gives V, J and clone size, and the DNA gave D and trimming. The data contain roughly 110,000 clones, about nine tenths of them singletons. The clonotype comes from a woman in her 30s with acute or convalescent COVID-19. This chain links TRBV4-1 with TRBJ2-7; D call uncertain. Sample: peripheral blood. CDR3 sequence reads: CASSATDTYEQYF. For the CDR3, the DNA is TGCGCCAGCAGCGCAACAGATACCTACGAGCAGTACTTC.